The source of this T cell receptor beta chain is a study of blood T cell repertoires in COVID-19. Per germline, CDR1 MNHNY and CDR2 SVGAGI (reference sequence). The CDR3 totals 14 residues. Trimming cost V 6 bases and J 1 base, with 12 bases left between them. In the source study's methods: Estimation of nucleated cell counts was performed using reference gene primer amplification. Assay: immunoSEQ multiplex PCR; the TCRdb copy retains only in-frame clones and omits some. Clone size and the V and J calls come from that table; the DNA yielded D and trimming. The data show 220,000 or so clones, around 80% seen once.

Input material: peripheral blood. The chain carries TRBV6-6 and TRBJ1-1, with a tentative D call TRBD1 (5 bases). The receptor was derived from an older woman who had recovered from COVID-19. The CDR3 DNA is TGTGCCAGCAGGCGGGACGGAACGAACACTGAAGCTTTCTTT. This translates into CASRRDGTNTEAFF.